Each of the 9 T cell receptor beta chains below was sequenced from the same sample in a study of blood T cell repertoires in COVID-19. The assay was immunoSEQ multiplex PCR, and TCRdb's table has in-frame clones only and misses some. The sample lists 55,000 to 85,000 clones; 88% were seen once. Source material: peripheral blood. The receptors shown here come from a human donor in a cohort sampled during active COVID-19.

The chain links TRBV7-3 to TRBJ1-1, with 9 bases identical to TRBD1. CDR1 SGHTA and CDR2 FQGTGA come from the germline V gene. The ends lost 6 bases at V and 7 bases at J; junction bases unmatched: 12. The CDR3 totals 15 residues. The CDR3 sequence is CASRPSTGGAGEAFF. The CDR3 DNA reads TGTGCCAGCAGACCTTCCACAGGGGGCGCAGGTGAAGCTTTCTTT.

The chain combines TRBV24-1 with TRBJ2-1; 9 bases align to TRBD2. CDR3 size: 14 residues. Per the germline V gene, CDR1 is KGHDR and CDR2 is SFDVKD. The junction had 2 bases not matched to a gene; V was cut back by 5 bases and J by 4 bases. The CDR3 DNA is TGTGCCACCAGTGCAGCGGGAGGTTACAATGAGCAGTTCTTC. Translated: CATSAAGGYNEQFF.

The gene calls are TRBV11-2 and TRBJ1-1, with D possibly TRBD1 on 5 matching bases. The germline V and J ends were trimmed by 6 bases and 1 base, with 27 bases remaining between them. CDR3 length: 19 amino acids. Germline assignment: CDR1 SGHAT and CDR2 FQNNGV. The chain's CDR3 is CASSFIRPERGLWNTEAFF. In nucleotides, the CDR3 is TGTGCCAGCAGTTTTATCCGACCAGAAAGGGGACTGTGGAACACTGAAGCTTTCTTT.

The rearrangement links TRBV28 to TRBJ1-4; D is uncertain. V was pared by 2 bases and J by 3 bases, with 10 bases between. The germline CDR1 and CDR2 sequences are MDHEN and SYDVKM. This CDR3 spans 15 amino acids. The CDR3 DNA is TGTGCCAGCAGTTTAGGAGGGCTATCTAATGAAAAACTGTTTTTT. It translates to CASSLGGLSNEKLFF. The full variable domain, rest sourced from reference TRBV28 and TRBJ1-4, is DVKVTQSSRYLVKRTGEKVFLECVQDMDHENMFWYRQDPGLGLRLIYFSYDVKMKEKGDIPEGYSVSREKKERFSLILESASTNQTSMYLCASSLGGLSNEKLFFGSGTQLSVL.

This chain connects TRBV3-1 (or the pseudogene TRBV3-2) to TRBJ2-1; 11 nucleotides align to TRBD2. J gave up 15 bases and V 3 bases, and 4 bases lay outside the gene matches. Germline CDR1 is LGHDT and CDR2 is YNNKEL (reference sequence). This CDR3 has 12 residues. Here the CDR3 DNA reads TGTGCCAGCAGCCACCCTAGCGGGGGGCTGTTCTTC. Translation: CASSHPSGGLFF.

The chain employs TRBV2 and TRBJ1-5, with 9 bases aligning to TRBD1. Germline assignment: CDR1 SNHLY and CDR2 FYNNEI. The V and J ends lost 6 bases and 1 base, in that order; junction bases with no gene match: 4. The length of the CDR3 is 15 residues. The CDR3 coding sequence is TGTGCCAGCAGCCAACAGGGGGCCAGCAATCAGCCCCAGCATTTT. Residues: CASSQQGASNQPQHF.

V gene TRBV30 combines with J gene TRBJ2-7; 11 bases line up with TRBD2. With V trimmed by 2 bases and J by 2 bases, 5 bases remained unmatched. This CDR3 is 15 amino acids long. In germline, CDR1 is GTSNPN, CDR2 SVGIG (reference sequence). The DNA of the CDR3 is TGTGCCTGGAGTCGACTAGCGGGGCCTACCTACGAGCAGTACTTC. Protein product: CAWSRLAGPTYEQYF.

The chain has TRBV6-1 and TRBJ1-5; 8 bases agree with TRBD1. There are 18 residues in the CDR3. The V and J ends lost 0 bases and 3 bases, in that order; junction bases with no gene match: 10. Germline V CDR1 and CDR2: MNHNS, SASEGT. This CDR3 is CASSEARTRDRINQPQHF. For the CDR3, the DNA is TGTGCCAGCAGTGAAGCGCGGACCCGGGACAGGATCAATCAGCCCCAGCATTTT.

The J gene is TRBJ2-2, the V gene TRBV27, with 12 positions matching TRBD2. Germline CDR1 MNHEY, CDR2 SMNVEV (reference sequence). CDR3 length: 17 amino acids. With 5 bases clipped from V and 7 bases from J, the junction kept 11 bases outside the gene matches. In DNA, the CDR3 is TGTGCCAGCAGTCCCTATAGACTAGCGGGAGTTAACGGGGAGCTGTTTTTT. It translates to CASSPYRLAGVNGELFF.